This TCR beta chain was observed in a study of neoadjuvant anti-PD-1 for oral cavity cancer. Study-level information: Patients without progression got a fourth dose around day 43.

Most tumor samples had 4 to 5 ug input DNA in two replicates. Assay used: immunoSEQ multiplex PCR; TCRdb lists only in-frame clones, some missing. Here the sample spans tens of thousands of clones, 35% to 40% being singletons. The ends were cut back, 5 bases at V and 2 bases at J, with 13 bases in the middle. The germline CDR1 and CDR2 sequences are MNHEY and SVGAGI. The CDR3 has 14 residues. The study, taken as a whole, reports: Treg/Th17 ratio rose with pretreatment blood and fell with post-treatment tumor TCRbeta clonality.

Only a few counts were recorded for this clone. Its specificity is not known. Indicated time point: after neoadjuvant nivolumab, at surgical resection. Cohort: HPV-negative, locally advanced oral cavity squamous cell carcinoma patients. The TCR was taken from a person aged 35-79 years with oral cavity squamous cell carcinoma. The genes are TRBV6-5 and TRBJ2-7, with D hard to call. Sequencing used tumor tissue, obtained after nivolumab (anti-PD-1) treatment. Here the CDR3 reads CASSRLGSTYEQYF. The CDR3 DNA reads as TGTGCCAGCAGTAGGCTGGGAAGTACCTACGAGCAGTACTTC.